Sequencing of this T cell receptor beta chain was carried out in a study of Ad26.COV2.S vaccination and SARS-CoV-2 variants. Study as a whole: Donor joined the COV1001 Ad26.COV2.S trial arm. Ad26.COV2.S given intramuscularly, once or twice 56 days apart.

The protocol was immunoSEQ multiplex PCR, while the TCRdb copy is restricted to in-frame clones and leaves out a portion. The sample holds some 420,000 clones, 70% to 90% seen once. This CDR3 has 15 residues. J was trimmed by 0 bases and V by 6 bases; bases with no gene match: 7. The V gene's germline CDR1 is SGHDN and CDR2 FVKESK. Treatment described: roughly 19 received Ad26.COV2.S at low or high dose, single or two shots; 5 received placebo; per-sample allocation not given. Day 63 after the first vaccine or placebo injection was the time point for sampling. Ad26 vector vaccine expressed Wuhan-strain SARS-CoV-2 spike.

The source of this sequence is a person aged 18-60 years who received the Ad26.COV2.S COVID-19 vaccine or a placebo. The material sequenced was peripheral blood, taken in a trial of Ad26.COV2.S vaccine versus placebo. The chain carries TRBV14 and TRBJ1-1, with 7 nucleotides matching TRBD1. The CDR3 protein is CASSRRDSMNTEAFF. In DNA, the CDR3 is TGTGCCAGCAGTCGAAGGGACAGCATGAACACTGAAGCTTTCTTT.